This T cell receptor (beta chain) was captured by sequencing in a study of blood T cell repertoires in COVID-19. Whole-study context: Acute and convalescent COVID-19 specimens originated in the United States, Italy and Spain. In each case, the material was cDNA or gDNA derived from T cells, B-cell-depleted T cells, or PBMCs.

This CDR3 comprises 17 residues. J was trimmed by 4 bases and V by 4 bases; bases with no gene match: 12. Germline V gene lookup returns CDR1 SEHNR and CDR2 FQNEAQ (reference sequence). Followed over time, Seattle patients had been enrolled while infection was active. Per the authors' pipeline: Amplification from reference gene primers served as the basis for estimated nucleated cell counts. The method was immunoSEQ multiplex PCR; TCRdb's version includes in-frame clones alone and lacks a portion of them. The D gene and trimming were derived from the DNA, and the V and J assignments and clone size from that table. The sample has around 76,000 clones, around 83% seen once; the top ten hold about 6.9%.

This chain links TRBV7-9 with TRBJ2-3; 9 bases map to TRBD2. This sequence was found in a man between 25 and 39 years old with COVID-19, enrolled during active disease. Sequenced sample: peripheral blood. Written as DNA, the CDR3 is TGTGCCAGCAGCTGGTCTACTGGCGGGAGGGCTGCAGATACGCAGTATTTT. Translating gives CASSWSTGGRAADTQYF. The variable domain in full, with the rest retrieved from reference TRBV7-9 and TRBJ2-3, is DTGVSQNPRHKITKRGQNVTFRCDPISEHNRLYWYRQTLGQGPEFLTYFQNEAQLEKSRLLSDRFSAERPKGSFSTLEIQRTEQGDSAMYLCASSWSTGGRAADTQYFGPGTRLTVL.